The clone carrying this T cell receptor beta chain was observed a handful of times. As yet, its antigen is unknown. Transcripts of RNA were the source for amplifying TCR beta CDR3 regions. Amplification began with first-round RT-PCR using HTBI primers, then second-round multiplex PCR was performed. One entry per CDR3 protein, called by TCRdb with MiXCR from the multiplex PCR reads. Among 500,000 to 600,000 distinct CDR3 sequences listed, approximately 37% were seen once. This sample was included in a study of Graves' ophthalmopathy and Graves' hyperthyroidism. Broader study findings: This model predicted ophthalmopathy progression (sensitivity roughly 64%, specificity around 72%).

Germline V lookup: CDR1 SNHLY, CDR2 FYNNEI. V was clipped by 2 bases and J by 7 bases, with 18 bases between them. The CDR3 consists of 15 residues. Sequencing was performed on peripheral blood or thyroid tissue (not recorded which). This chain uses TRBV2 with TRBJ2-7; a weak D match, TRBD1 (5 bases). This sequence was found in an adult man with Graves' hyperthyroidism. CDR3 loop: CASSEQGSLSGEQYF. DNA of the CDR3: TGTGCCAGCAGTGAACAGGGCAGCCTGTCAGGGGAGCAGTACTTC.